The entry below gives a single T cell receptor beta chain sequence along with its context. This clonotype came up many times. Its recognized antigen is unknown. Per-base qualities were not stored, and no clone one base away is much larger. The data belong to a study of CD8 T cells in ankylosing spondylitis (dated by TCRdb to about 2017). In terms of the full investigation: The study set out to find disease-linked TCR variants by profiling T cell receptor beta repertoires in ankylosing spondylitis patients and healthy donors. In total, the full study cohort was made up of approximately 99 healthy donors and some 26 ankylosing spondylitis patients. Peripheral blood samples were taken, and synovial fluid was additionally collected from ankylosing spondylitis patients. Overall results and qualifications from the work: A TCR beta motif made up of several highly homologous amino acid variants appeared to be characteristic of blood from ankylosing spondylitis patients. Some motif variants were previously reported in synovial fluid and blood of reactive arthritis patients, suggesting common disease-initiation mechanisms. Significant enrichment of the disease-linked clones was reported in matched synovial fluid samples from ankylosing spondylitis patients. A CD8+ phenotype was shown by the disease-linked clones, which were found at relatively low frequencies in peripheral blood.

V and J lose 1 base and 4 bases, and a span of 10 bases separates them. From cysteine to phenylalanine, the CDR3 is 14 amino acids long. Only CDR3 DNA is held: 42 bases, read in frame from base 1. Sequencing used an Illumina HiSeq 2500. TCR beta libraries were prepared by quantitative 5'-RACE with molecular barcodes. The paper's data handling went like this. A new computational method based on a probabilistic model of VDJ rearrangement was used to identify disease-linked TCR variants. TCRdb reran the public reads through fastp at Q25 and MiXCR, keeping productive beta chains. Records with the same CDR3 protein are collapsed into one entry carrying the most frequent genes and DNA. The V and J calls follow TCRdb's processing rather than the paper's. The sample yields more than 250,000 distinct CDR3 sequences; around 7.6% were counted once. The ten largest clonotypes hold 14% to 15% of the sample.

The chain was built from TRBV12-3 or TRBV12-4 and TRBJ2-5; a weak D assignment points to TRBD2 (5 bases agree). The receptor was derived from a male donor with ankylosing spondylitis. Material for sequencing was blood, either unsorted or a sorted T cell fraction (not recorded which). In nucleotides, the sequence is TGTGCCAGCAGTTTAGACGCGGGTCGAGAGACCCAGTACTTC. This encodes CASSLDAGRETQYF.